This T cell receptor (beta chain) was sequenced during a study of graft-versus-host responses after intestinal transplantation. Study context: Recipients received multivisceral, liver-intestinal, or isolated intestinal transplants.

Study-wide results and caveats: With peak circulating GvH clone levels came an association with early post-transplant HvG declines.

About this clone: What it recognizes is unknown.

The CDR3 totals 14 residues. Germline-derived CDR1 and CDR2 are LGHNA and YNFKEQ. Between the trimmed V and J ends, which lost 0 bases and 8 bases, there was a span of 13 bases. Profiled with immunoSEQ multiplex PCR; TCRdb holds only in-frame clones, not every one. Here the sample spans approximately 82,000 clones, around 92% being singletons. This TCR was recovered from a human donor who received an intestinal transplant. This sequence joins TRBV4-2 and TRBJ1-2; D call uncertain. The source material was unstimulated CD4+ T cells sorted from spleen or lymph node cells, sampled before intestinal transplant. Written as DNA, the CDR3 is TGTGCCAGCAGCCAAGATAAAGCCGCGCGGGGCTACACCTTC. Protein product: CASSQDKAARGYTF.